This paragraph covers one T cell receptor (beta chain) sequence. Its antigen remains unknown. Sequencing was performed with immunoSEQ multiplex PCR; in TCRdb, only in-frame clones are kept and a portion is missing. The sample records tens of thousands of clones, under 95% being singletons. The sample originates from a study of cytomegalovirus exposure and HLA in healthy donors. Findings and limits, study-wide: Most TCR sequences were rare, but some public TCRs occurred in many donors. Reports indicated that the classifier achieved high specificity and sensitivity in diagnosing cytomegalovirus status.

The J segment lost 5 bases and the V segment lost 5 bases, leaving 6 bases of the junction unmatched. The germline gives CDR1 SGHTA, CDR2 FQGNSA. The CDR3 runs 15 residues. Sequences were obtained from PBMCs. This TCR was sampled from a woman aged 25 to 39 in good health and CMV-seronegative. The chain joins TRBV7-2 to TRBJ2-7; TRBD2 matches at 13 bases. CDR3 sequence: CASSPRLAGGHEQYF. The CDR3 coding sequence is TGTGCCAGCAGCCCCCGACTAGCGGGAGGCCACGAGCAGTACTTC.